A selection of T cell receptor beta chains follows, all from one sample in a study of CD8+ T cells in alopecia areata. Method: immunoSEQ multiplex PCR; TCRdb's copy keeps in-frame clones and lacks some. The profile covers 150,000 to 200,000 clones, with around three fifths appearing a single time and approximately 1.3% taken by the ten largest. This material consisted of CD4+ T cells sorted from blood, taken at week 49, from a patient treated with tofacitinib. These receptors all stem from a human donor with alopecia areata. Both conserved end residues are part of each CDR3. Fields, in order: D gene, J gene, clone size, CDR3 length, V gene, CDR3 DNA, CDR3 protein. A D gene is named only where the DNA matches it firmly. Clone size is not always given. Where it is, it says once, few, many or a class for expanded clones.

>-|TRBJ1-2|-|14|TRBV4-3
TGCGCCAGCAGCCAAGATACTGCCTCCTATGGCTACACCTTC
CASSQDTASYGYTF
>-|TRBJ2-7|few|10|TRBV28
TGTGCCAGCAGTTTACACGAGCAGTACTTC
CASSLHEQYF
>-|TRBJ2-3|-|12|TRBV29-1
TGCAGCGTTGATGCGGGGCCAGATACGCAGTATTTT
CSVDAGPDTQYF
>-|TRBJ2-5|-|14|TRBV2
TGTGCCAGCAGTGAAGCGCTTCAAGGGAAGACCCAGTACTTC
CASSEALQGKTQYF
>-|TRBJ2-4|-|16|TRBV27
TGTGCCAGCAGTCCCAAAGTACGAGGGACGGTGAACATTCAGTACTTC
CASSPKVRGTVNIQYF
>TRBD1|TRBJ1-2|once|15|TRBV7-3
TGTGCCAGCAGCTTAACCGGGACAGGGGACTATGGCTACACCTTC
CASSLTGTGDYGYTF
>-|TRBJ2-3|-|12|TRBV29-1
TGCAGCGTTGGAGCCCTCACAGATACGCAGTATTTT
CSVGALTDTQYF
>-|TRBJ2-5|-|11|TRBV20-1
TGCAGTGCATTAGGTCAAGAGACCCAGTACTTC
CSALGQETQYF
>-|TRBJ2-3|few|13|TRBV29-1
TGCAGCGTTGAAGTACAGGGTGCGGATACGCAGTATTTT
CSVEVQGADTQYF
>-|TRBJ1-6|-|15|TRBV7-9
TGTGCCAGCAGCTTAAGACAACCTGGAGATTCACCCCTCCACTTT
CASSLRQPGDSPLHF
>-|TRBJ2-3|-|13|TRBV30
TGTGCCTGGAGTGTACAGCTCACAGATACGCAGTATTTT
CAWSVQLTDTQYF